Sequencing of this TCR beta chain was carried out in a study of blood T cells in healthy people across ages. Whole-study findings and limits: Both higher diversity and more naive CD4+ cells marked long-lived donors when set against aged donors.

Each individual donor underwent a draw of approximately 10 milliliters of peripheral blood. Total RNA extracted from each sample amounted to at least 5 micrograms. The V gene's germline CDR1 is ENHRY and CDR2 SYGVKD. This CDR3 spans 12 amino acids. Trimming removed 10 bases at V and 1 base at J, with 10 bases between. This clonotype was recorded many times. Its specificity is not known. A second PCR, run for roughly 7 to 11 cycles, used a sample-barcoded 5' primer plus a J-beta primer mix. TCRdb re-analysed the 5' RACE reads in MiXCR, keeping a single row per CDR3 protein. The table lists 2 million or so distinct CDR3 sequences, about 50% of them singletons, with 2% to 2.5% in the top ten.

The rearrangement links TRBV10-3 to TRBJ2-5, with D hard to call. The sample consisted of blood. The receptor comes from a woman between 40 and 50 years old in good health. The CDR3 coding sequence is TGTGCCACCCGCGGTCTCCAAGAGACCCAGTACTTC. Protein sequence: CATRGLQETQYF.